The source of this T cell receptor (beta chain) is a study of cytomegalovirus exposure and HLA in healthy donors. Study results and limitations: Researchers catalogued 164 TCR beta chains as cytomegalovirus-associated.

About this clone itself: Its matching antigen is unknown.

Germline CDR1 reads LGHNT; CDR2 reads FRNRAP. V lost 1 base and J lost 0, with 12 bases in between. The CDR3 runs to 16 residues. 60 Vbeta and 13 Jbeta primers were used in PCR. The method was immunoSEQ multiplex PCR; TCRdb's version includes in-frame clones alone and lacks a portion of them. The data show approximately 200,000 clones, 79% seen once. Sequencing was carried out using PBMCs. The chain has TRBV12-5 and TRBJ1-1; unclear D gene. This TCR came from a girl under 18 in good health and CMV-seropositive. The CDR3 loop reads CASGLDRREMNTEAFF. DNA of the CDR3: TGTGCTAGTGGTTTGGACCGACGGGAGATGAACACTGAAGCTTTCTTT.